This entry is about one T cell receptor (beta chain). Its target is unknown. Individual cDNA molecules received unique molecular identifiers. TCRdb independently ran MiXCR on the 5' RACE reads; one entry per CDR3 protein. The table lists approximately 74,000 distinct CDR3 sequences, around 15% of them singletons. This specimen belongs to a study of early T cells in non-severe SARS-CoV-2 infection. Whole-study context: Bulk RNA taken from unsorted whole blood was sequenced, leaving chains unpaired. Study-wide results and limits: Anti-spike CD8 responses were favored by VDJdb matching, which missed private and CD4 specificities.

The germline V and J ends were trimmed by 3 bases and 7 bases, with 7 bases remaining between them. Germline values: CDR1 MDHEN, CDR2 SYDVKM. The CDR3 is 11 amino acids. The rearrangement links TRBV28 to TRBJ2-7; D call uncertain. What was sequenced was whole blood. This receptor was identified in an adult who was a healthcare worker with PCR-confirmed SARS-CoV-2 infection or an uninfected control (not recorded which). The CDR3 region is CASSFIGEQYF. CDR3 coding DNA: TGTGCCAGCAGTTTCATCGGGGAGCAGTACTTC.